This is a list of T cell receptor beta chains from one sample in a study of control samples from healthy donors and cancer patients. Some clones are missing from TCRdb's copy, which holds only in-frame ones; the method was immunoSEQ multiplex PCR. This sample has some 170,000 clones, with 94% found just once. Sample: PBMCs. Source of these receptors: a man aged 55 to 70 with colorectal cancer. The CDR3 runs from the conserved cysteine through the conserved F or W. Each record gives: clone size, D gene, V gene, J gene, CDR3 protein, CDR3 DNA. The D gene is left open where the match is weak. Rows may omit the clone size; those that give it use once, few, many or a size class.

>NA|NA|TRBV2|TRBJ1-3
CASSESQGPQNTIYF
TGTGCCAGCAGTGAGAGCCAGGGACCCCAGAACACCATATATTTT
>once|TRBD1|TRBV30|TRBJ2-7
CAWSWDRYEQYF
TGTGCCTGGAGTTGGGACAGATACGAGCAGTACTTC
>NA|NA|TRBV14|TRBJ1-3
CASRLNSGNTIYF
TGTGCCAGTCGACTCAACTCTGGAAACACCATATATTTT
>NA|NA|TRBV4-1|TRBJ2-7
CASSQGGRAYEQYF
TGCGCCAGCAGCCAAGGAGGCAGGGCCTACGAGCAGTACTTC
>NA|TRBD2|TRBV7-9|TRBJ2-5
CASSLRLAGEKETQYF
TGTGCCAGCAGCTTAAGACTAGCGGGGGAGAAAGAGACCCAGTACTTC
>NA|NA|TRBV4-1|TRBJ2-1
CASSHAGSYNEQFF
TGCGCCAGCAGCCACGCAGGATCCTACAATGAGCAGTTCTTC
>NA|TRBD1|TRBV19|TRBJ1-1
CASSPRQGANTEAFF
TGTGCCAGTAGTCCAAGACAGGGAGCGAACACTGAAGCTTTCTTT
>NA|TRBD1|TRBV5-1|TRBJ1-2
CASSSQTGAGYTF
TGCGCCAGCAGCTCACAAACAGGGGCCGGCTACACCTTC
>NA|TRBD1|TRBV6-6|TRBJ1-1
CASRPTGGAGNTEAFF
TGTGCCAGCAGGCCTACAGGGGGCGCTGGGAACACTGAAGCTTTCTTT
>NA|NA|TRBV21-1|TRBJ2-3
CASQTTGGSPDTQYF
TGTGCCAGCCAGACGACGGGGGGGAGCCCAGATACGCAGTATTTT
>few|NA|TRBV9|TRBJ1-2
CASSVEGSYGYTF
TGTGCCAGCAGCGTAGAGGGCAGCTATGGCTACACCTTC
>NA|NA|TRBV6-6|TRBJ1-2
CASSIPGHHTGGGYTF
TGTGCCAGCAGTATACCGGGACATCACACCGGGGGTGGCTACACCTTC
>NA|NA|TRBV2|TRBJ2-1
CAIVLYNEQFF
TGTGCCATCGTATTATACAATGAGCAGTTCTTC
>NA|NA|TRBV5-4|TRBJ2-5
CASSGEWGTETQYF
TGTGCCAGCAGCGGGGAATGGGGGACAGAGACCCAGTACTTC
>NA|TRBD2|TRBV18|TRBJ2-7
CASSQSSGGASYEQYF
TGTGCCAGCTCACAGTCGAGCGGGGGGGCATCCTACGAGCAGTACTTC
>NA|TRBD2|TRBV6-4|TRBJ2-3
CASNLPGLVRGLGTDTQYF
TGTGCCAGCAACTTACCGGGACTAGTCCGGGGGTTGGGCACAGATACGCAGTATTTT
>NA|NA|TRBV6-1|TRBJ2-4
CASSDGSAKNIQYF
TGTGCCAGCAGTGATGGGTCAGCCAAAAACATTCAGTACTTC
>NA|NA|TRBV29-1|TRBJ2-5
CSVDPQQETQYF
TGCAGCGTCGACCCCCAGCAAGAGACCCAGTACTTC
>NA|TRBD1|TRBV29-1|TRBJ1-4
CSVGDRGGEKLFF
TGCAGCGTTGGAGACAGGGGGGGTGAAAAACTGTTTTTT
>NA|NA|TRBV19|TRBJ1-4
CASSTTTREKLFF
TGTGCCAGTAGTACGACAACCCGGGAAAAACTGTTTTTT
>once|NA|TRBV27|TRBJ1-1
CASSFIMNTEAFF
TGTGCCAGCAGTTTCATTATGAACACTGAAGCTTTCTTT
>NA|NA|TRBV5-1|TRBJ1-2
CASSLGTGPYGYTF
TGCGCCAGCAGCCTAGGAACGGGTCCGTATGGCTACACCTTC
>NA|NA|TRBV6-5|TRBJ2-3
CASSLNSDTQYF
TGTGCCAGCAGCCTGAACAGTGATACGCAGTATTTT
>NA|TRBD1|TRBV28|TRBJ1-5
CASSGTGRLNQPQHF
TGTGCCAGCAGCGGGACAGGCCGCCTCAATCAGCCCCAGCATTTT
>NA|NA|TRBV5-1|TRBJ2-3
CASTWSIYTDTQYF
TGCGCCAGCACCTGGTCTATCTACACAGATACGCAGTATTTT
>NA|NA|TRBV5-4|TRBJ2-2
CASSFSENTGELFF
TGTGCCAGCAGCTTTTCAGAAAACACCGGGGAGCTGTTTTTT
>NA|NA|TRBV5-1|TRBJ2-1
CASSLASREDEQFF
TGCGCCAGCAGCTTGGCCTCCAGGGAGGATGAGCAGTTCTTC
>NA|NA|TRBV9|TRBJ2-3
CASSVAIGTDTQYF
TGTGCCAGCAGCGTGGCTATCGGCACAGATACGCAGTATTTT
>NA|NA|TRBV30|TRBJ2-2
CAWRPYTGELFF
TGTGCCTGGAGACCCTACACCGGGGAGCTGTTTTTT
>NA|TRBD1|TRBV4-3|TRBJ1-4
CASSQEGQGRGELFF
TGCGCCAGCAGCCAGGAAGGACAGGGCCGTGGGGAACTGTTTTTT
>once|NA|TRBV19|TRBJ1-2
CASSITQGYGYTF
TGTGCCAGTAGTATCACCCAGGGCTATGGCTACACCTTC
>NA|NA|TRBV6-5|TRBJ2-7
CASRSPGRAHEQYF
TGTGCCAGCCGATCTCCCGGGCGGGCCCACGAGCAGTACTTC
>NA|TRBD1|TRBV7-9|TRBJ1-2
CASSLATTGSNYGYTF
TGTGCCAGCAGCTTAGCGACGACAGGGTCTAACTATGGCTACACCTTC
>NA|TRBD2|TRBV5-1|TRBJ2-1
CASSPVTSGGANEQFF
TGCGCCAGCAGCCCTGTTACTAGCGGGGGGGCAAATGAGCAGTTCTTC
>NA|NA|TRBV7-8|TRBJ1-1
CASSQGRWGTEAFF
TGTGCCAGCAGCCAAGGACGGTGGGGGACTGAAGCTTTCTTT
>few|NA|TRBV30|TRBJ1-3
CAWSHEQRSGNTIYF
TGTGCCTGGAGCCATGAACAGAGATCTGGAAACACCATATATTTT
>NA|NA|TRBV29-1|TRBJ2-7
CSGGTSYEQYF
TGCAGCGGGGGGACCTCCTACGAGCAGTACTTC
>NA|NA|TRBV19|TRBJ1-6
CASSPGLWAGPSYNSPLHF
TGTGCCAGTAGCCCGGGGTTATGGGCAGGACCCTCCTATAATTCACCCCTCCACTTT
>NA|TRBD1|TRBV7-9|TRBJ2-5
CASSRTGEETQYF
TGTGCCAGCAGTCGGACAGGGGAAGAGACCCAGTACTTC
>NA|TRBD1|TRBV5-4|TRBJ2-1
CASVTGTGDINEQFF
TGTGCCAGCGTCACCGGGACAGGGGACATCAATGAGCAGTTCTTC
>NA|NA|TRBV4-1|TRBJ2-3
CASSQFRDKSTDTQYF
TGCGCCAGCAGCCAATTCCGGGACAAGAGCACGGATACGCAGTATTTT
>few|NA|TRBV5-4|TRBJ1-1
CASSLRQAEAFF
TGTGCCAGCAGCTTGCGGCAGGCTGAAGCTTTCTTT